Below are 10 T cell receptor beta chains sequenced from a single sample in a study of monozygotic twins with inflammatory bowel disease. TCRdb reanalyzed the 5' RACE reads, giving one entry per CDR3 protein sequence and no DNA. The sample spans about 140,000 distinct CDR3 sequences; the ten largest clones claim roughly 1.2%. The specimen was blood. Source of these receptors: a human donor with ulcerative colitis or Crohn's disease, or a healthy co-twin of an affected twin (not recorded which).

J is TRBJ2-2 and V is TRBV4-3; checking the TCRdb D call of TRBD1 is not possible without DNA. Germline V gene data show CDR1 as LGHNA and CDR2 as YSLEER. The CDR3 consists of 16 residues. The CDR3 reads CASSQERKGRGGELFF.

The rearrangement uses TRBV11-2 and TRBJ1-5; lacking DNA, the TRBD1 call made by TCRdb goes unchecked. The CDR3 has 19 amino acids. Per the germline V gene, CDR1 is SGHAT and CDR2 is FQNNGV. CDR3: CASSGRVGLGIDSNQPQHF.

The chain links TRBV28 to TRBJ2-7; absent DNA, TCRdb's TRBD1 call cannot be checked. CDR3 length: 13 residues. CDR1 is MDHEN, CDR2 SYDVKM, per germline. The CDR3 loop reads CASWSAYSYEQYF.

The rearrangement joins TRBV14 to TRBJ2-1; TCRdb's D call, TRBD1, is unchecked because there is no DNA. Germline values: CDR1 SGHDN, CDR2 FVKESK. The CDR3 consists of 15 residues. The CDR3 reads CASSPHRGQFNEQFF.

The CDR3 spells CARGCVRTSYEQYF. This sequence joins TRBV9 and TRBJ2-7. The CDR3 covers 14 residues. Per germline, CDR1 SGDLS and CDR2 YYNGEE. Complete variable domain (other parts from reference TRBV9 and TRBJ2-7): DSGVTQTPKHLITATGQRVTLRCSPRSGDLSVYWYQQSLDQGLQFLIQYYNGEERAKGNILERFSAQQFPDLHSELNLSSLELGDSALYFCARGCVRTSYEQYFGPGTRLTVT.

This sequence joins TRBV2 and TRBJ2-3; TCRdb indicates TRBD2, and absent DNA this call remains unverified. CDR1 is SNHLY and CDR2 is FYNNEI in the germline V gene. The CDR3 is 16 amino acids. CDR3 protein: CASNGLAGGGADTQYF.

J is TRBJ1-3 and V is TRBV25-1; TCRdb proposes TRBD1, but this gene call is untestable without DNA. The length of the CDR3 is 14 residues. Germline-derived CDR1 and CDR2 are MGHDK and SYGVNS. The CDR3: CASSGGDRGNTIYF.

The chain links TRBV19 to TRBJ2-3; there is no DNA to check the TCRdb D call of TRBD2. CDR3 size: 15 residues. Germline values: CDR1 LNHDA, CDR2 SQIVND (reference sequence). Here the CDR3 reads CASSGLATDTDTQYF.

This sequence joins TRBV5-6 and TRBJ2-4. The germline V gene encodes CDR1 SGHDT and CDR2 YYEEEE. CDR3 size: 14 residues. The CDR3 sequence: CASSFGLAKNIQYF.

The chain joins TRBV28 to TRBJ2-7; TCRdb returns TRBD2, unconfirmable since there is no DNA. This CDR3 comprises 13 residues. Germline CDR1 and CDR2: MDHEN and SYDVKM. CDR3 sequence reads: CASSLPWRDEQYF. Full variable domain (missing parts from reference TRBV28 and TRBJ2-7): DVKVTQSSRYLVKRTGEKVFLECVQDMDHENMFWYRQDPGLGLRLIYFSYDVKMKEKGDIPEGYSVSREKKERFSLILESASTNQTSMYLCASSLPWRDEQYFGPGTRLTVT.